Listed below are T cell receptor beta chains from one sample, sequenced in a study of shared clonotypes between healthy human individuals. The assay was immunoSEQ multiplex PCR, and TCRdb's table has in-frame clones only and misses some. The sample yields roughly 500,000 clones, 90% to 96% seen once. Specimen: naive CD4+ T cells sorted from blood. The receptors here all came from a woman younger than 45 in good health. The CDR3 runs from the conserved cysteine through the conserved F or W. A D gene is named only where the DNA matches it firmly. Size is stated for part of the rows, as once, few or many counts, or as a class when the clone is expanded.

D gene,clone size,V gene,J gene,CDR3 DNA,CDR3 protein
TRBD2,NA,TRBV19,TRBJ2-4,TGTGCCAGTAGTATGGGGCGGGAGGGCCGATGGGCCAAAAACATTCAGTACTTC,CASSMGREGRWAKNIQYF
TRBD2,NA,TRBV27,TRBJ2-7,TGTGCCAGCCCCCTTGAAGGGAGGGCCGAGCAGTACTTC,CASPLEGRAEQYF
NA,NA,TRBV19,TRBJ2-4,TGTGCCAGTAGTATTGGCAGGGGGGCTCCTAGCGGCGGGCGGGACATTCAGTACTTC,CASSIGRGAPSGGRDIQYF
NA,NA,TRBV11-2,TRBJ2-7,TGTGCCAGCAGCTTAATAGGCGGCGGGAATAAAGGCTACGAGCAGTACTTC,CASSLIGGGNKGYEQYF
TRBD2,NA,TRBV6-5,TRBJ2-7,TGTGCCAGCAGTTACTCGCAGGCTAGCGGCGCCTACGAGCAGTACTTC,CASSYSQASGAYEQYF
TRBD2,NA,TRBV19,TRBJ2-7,TGTGCCAGTAGTAACCCCGGGGGGTCCTACGAGCAGTACTTC,CASSNPGGSYEQYF
TRBD2,NA,TRBV13,TRBJ2-1,TGTGCCAGCAGCTTAGGTTTGGAGACTAGCGGGAGGAATGAGCAGTTCTTC,CASSLGLETSGRNEQFF
TRBD1,NA,TRBV2,TRBJ2-7,TGTGCCAGCAGTCCCCAGACAGGGGTTACATACGAGCAGTACTTC,CASSPQTGVTYEQYF
TRBD1,few,TRBV7-2,TRBJ2-7,TGTGCCAGCAGCCTCCGACGGACAGGGTTCGAGCAGTACTTC,CASSLRRTGFEQYF
NA,NA,TRBV7-2,TRBJ1-5,TGTGCCAGCAGCTCAAGTGGGTCTGTTTATCAGCCCCAGCATTTT,CASSSSGSVYQPQHF
NA,NA,TRBV5-1,TRBJ2-1,TGCGCCAGCAGCTTGGGGGCAGGGTCGGGCAATGAGCAGTTCTTC,CASSLGAGSGNEQFF
NA,NA,TRBV9,TRBJ2-1,TGTGCCAGCAGCGCCCTTAAGGACTTCCCAAATGAGCAGTTCTTC,CASSALKDFPNEQFF
NA,NA,TRBV6-1,TRBJ2-7,TGTGCCAGCAGTGCCAGCGGAGAGCAGTACTTC,CASSASGEQYF
TRBD1,NA,TRBV28,TRBJ2-1,TGTGCCAGCAGAACCGGGACAGGGGTAGGCAATGAGCAGTTCTTC,CASRTGTGVGNEQFF
NA,NA,TRBV27,TRBJ2-7,TGTGCCAGCAGTCCAACAGGGAGGGCCGGCGACGAGCAGTACTTC,CASSPTGRAGDEQYF
TRBD2,NA,TRBV19,TRBJ2-1,TGTGCCAGTAGCGCGACTAGCGGGAGTCTTGAGCAGTTCTTC,CASSATSGSLEQFF
NA,NA,TRBV2,TRBJ1-5,TGTGCCAGTGGGACCATGAACGGCGGCAATCAGCCCCAGCATTTT,CASGTMNGGNQPQHF
TRBD1,once,TRBV7-9,TRBJ2-7,TGTGCCAGCAGCTTAGCGGTCGGACAGGGGGCCTACGAGCAGTACTTC,CASSLAVGQGAYEQYF
TRBD2,once,TRBV10-2,TRBJ2-5,TGCGCCAGCAGTTCGCGGGGGTTGGGGACCCAGTACTTC,CASSSRGLGTQYF
NA,NA,TRBV6-1,TRBJ2-5,TGTGCCAGCAGATATAGCGGTAGACACCAAGAGACCCAGTACTTC,CASRYSGRHQETQYF
NA,NA,TRBV5-1,TRBJ2-3,TGCGCCAGCAGTGGGGGGAGGCACACAGATACGCAGTATTTT,CASSGGRHTDTQYF
TRBD2,NA,TRBV19,TRBJ2-1,TGTGCCAGTAGCCTAGCGGGAACCTACAATGAGCAGTTCTTC,CASSLAGTYNEQFF
NA,NA,TRBV4-2,TRBJ2-7,TGTGCCAGCAGCCCGAGGGCCCTCTCCTACGAGCAGTACTTC,CASSPRALSYEQYF
NA,NA,TRBV9,TRBJ2-7,TGTGCCAGTGCGGCGGGACCGAGCTCCTACGAGCAGTACTTC,CASAAGPSSYEQYF
TRBD2,NA,TRBV7-2,TRBJ2-1,TGTGCCAGCAGCTCTCCTGGACTAGCGTACAATGAGCAGTTCTTC,CASSSPGLAYNEQFF
NA,NA,TRBV11-3,TRBJ2-5,TGTGCCAGCAGCTCAACCGCCGGGGGAAGGCAAGAGACCCAGTACTTC,CASSSTAGGRQETQYF
NA,NA,TRBV11-2,TRBJ2-7,TGTGCCAGCAGCCGATTTTCCTACGAGCAGTACTTC,CASSRFSYEQYF
NA,NA,TRBV5-1,TRBJ2-1,TGCGCCAGCAGCTTGGGGGTTGATCCTGGCGGGACTGAGCAGTTCTTC,CASSLGVDPGGTEQFF
NA,NA,TRBV6-1,TRBJ2-1,TGTGCCAGCATTGGGGGACTCTACTACAATGAGCAGTTCTTC,CASIGGLYYNEQFF
NA,NA,TRBV5-1,TRBJ2-7,TGCGCCAGCAGCTCCGCCTATTTCCAAGGACGCACCTACGAGCAGTACTTC,CASSSAYFQGRTYEQYF
NA,NA,TRBV2,TRBJ1-1,TGTGCCAGCAGTGAGTGGGGTTTAATAGACACTGAAGCTTTCTTT,CASSEWGLIDTEAFF
NA,NA,TRBV7-9,TRBJ2-7,TGTGCCAGCAGCTTATACGGTGGGCAGCCGCTCTCCTACGAGCAGTACTTC,CASSLYGGQPLSYEQYF
NA,NA,TRBV19,TRBJ2-2,TGTGCCAGTGGAGGACGTAACACCGGGGAGCTGTTTTTT,CASGGRNTGELFF
NA,NA,TRBV6-1,TRBJ2-3,TGTGCCAGCAGTGGCCAGGGGGGAACTAGCACAGATACGCAGTATTTT,CASSGQGGTSTDTQYF
NA,NA,TRBV7-2,TRBJ2-1,TGTGCCAGCAGTTCCCGATTCATGGGTAATGAGCAGTTCTTC,CASSSRFMGNEQFF